The T cell receptor beta chain described here comes from a study of T cells expressing NK-cell markers. Across the whole study: Sorted CD3+CD56+NKG2C+, CD3+CD56+NKG2C- and CD3+CD56-NKG2C+ T cells provided the TCR beta repertoires.

A remark on this clonotype: Its antigen is unidentified.

Whole-study results and caveats: In 6 or 7 donors, dominant NKG2C+ clonotypes were about 1.0-8% of CD8+ T cells.

Germline V gene data show CDR1 as MNHEY and CDR2 as SVGAGI. The CDR3 extends over 11 amino acids. Making the TCR beta cDNA relied on 5'RACE template switching with UMIs. TCRdb re-called the 5' RACE reads; one entry per CDR3 protein, DNA not given. This sample contains hundreds of thousands of distinct CDR3 sequences. V is TRBV6-5 and J is TRBJ2-1. The material sequenced was blood T cells: a sorted CD56 or NKG2C T cell subset, CD4+ or CD8+ T cells, or bulk PBMC T cells (not recorded which). This TCR derives from a woman aged 18-70 years in good health. The CDR3 region is CASSFVGEQFF.